This T cell receptor (beta chain) was found in a study of cytomegalovirus exposure and HLA in healthy donors (dated by TCRdb to 2017 to 2019). Some background on the complete study: A later analysis indicated that the 100 to 150 validation repertoires were generated on the platform also employed for the roughly 730 repertoires of the first cohort. High-throughput TCR immunosequencing, statistical association of individual TCRs with disease status, and machine learning were combined to predict cytomegalovirus infection status. In addition to the first cohort of roughly 700 subjects, a separate validation cohort of 100 to 150 different subjects was used. The study aimed to test whether cataloging public T cell receptors could reveal signatures of past pathogen exposure.

What the research found in general, with its limitations: In a later analysis, TCRs clustered in the first cohort were found to also tend to co-occur in the 130 or so validation repertoires, with 90% to 95% of cluster scores above 0. While some public TCRs were present in many individuals, most TCR sequences turned up only very rarely across donors. A few of the identified cytomegalovirus-associated TCR beta chains were confirmed in vitro to be specific for cytomegalovirus antigens. It was suggested by the authors that the approach could potentially be generalized to other disease states and immunological phenotypes. The classifier was reported to diagnose cytomegalovirus status with high specificity and sensitivity in both the original cohort and the validation cohort. A later analysis lacked HLA typing for the validation cohort, so it scored co-occurrence in that cohort across all 110 or so repertoires. The study gave a list of over 150 TCR beta chains associated with cytomegalovirus.

Libraries came from the immunoSEQ multiplex PCR assay. Per the source publication's procedure: A statistical classification framework was built for diagnosing cytomegalovirus status from the catalog of TCR beta chain sequences. This immuneACCESS table, as held by TCRdb, lists in-frame sequences with V and J called but not all clones. Of the missing ones, under half trace to an unresolved V gene in checked studies; the others have no known cause. That table gives V, J and clone size, and the DNA gave D and trimming. A total of around 70,000 clones appear in this sample, around 94% of them only once. Of the sample, roughly 1.6% is held by the ten largest clones. Separate from the roughly 660-subject first cohort, the validation cohort of roughly 120 subjects was the group to which the donors belonged. The CDR3 starts with the cysteine, ends with the phenylalanine, and has 15 residues. Only the CDR3 DNA stays, 45 bases, in frame from base 1. According to the germline V gene, CDR1 reads MDHEN and CDR2 reads SYDVKM. The junction carries 18 bases between V and J, which are trimmed by 6 bases and 4 bases respectively.

As to this clone: No antigen is known for it. No clone much larger than this one lies a single base away; base qualities are absent.

The clonotype was recovered from a man between 18 and 35 years old in good health and CMV-seropositive. The chain couples TRBV28 to TRBJ1-1; no D gene is confidently identified. Material: PBMCs. For the CDR3, the sequence is CASSRISGSRTEAFF. In nucleotides, the sequence is TGTGCCAGCAGCCGTATTTCGGGATCCCGCACTGAAGCTTTCTTT.